This TCR beta chain is drawn from a study of cytomegalovirus exposure and HLA in healthy donors. Amplification used 60 Vbeta primers and 13 Jbeta primers. The data were produced by immunoSEQ multiplex PCR, yet TCRdb's version contains in-frame clones alone and is incomplete. Here the sample spans about 130,000 clones, 65% to 80% being singletons. Germline CDR1 reads MNHNY; CDR2 reads SVGAGI (reference sequence). V was pared by 6 bases and J by 10 bases, with 10 bases of the junction left unmatched. This CDR3 has 15 residues. Sequencing was carried out using PBMCs. This rearrangement joins TRBV6-6 to TRBJ1-6; 9 bases are shared with TRBD1. This clonotype was sampled from a male donor in good health and CMV-seropositive. CDR3 amino acids: CASSNGQGFWSPLHF. The CDR3 nucleotides are TGTGCCAGCAGCAATGGACAGGGGTTTTGGTCACCCCTCCACTTT.